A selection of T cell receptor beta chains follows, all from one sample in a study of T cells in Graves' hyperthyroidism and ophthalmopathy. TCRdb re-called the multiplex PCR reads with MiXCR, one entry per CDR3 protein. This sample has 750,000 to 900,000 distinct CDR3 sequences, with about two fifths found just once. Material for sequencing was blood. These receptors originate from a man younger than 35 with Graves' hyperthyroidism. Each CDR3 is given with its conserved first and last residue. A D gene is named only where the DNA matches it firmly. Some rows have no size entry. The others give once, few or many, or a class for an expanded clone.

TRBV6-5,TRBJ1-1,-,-,TGTGCCAGCAGTCGGCAGACAGTTGAAGCTTTCTTT,CASSRQTVEAFF
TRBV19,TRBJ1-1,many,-,TGTGCCAGTAGTATGTTCGACACTGAAGCTTTCTTT,CASSMFDTEAFF
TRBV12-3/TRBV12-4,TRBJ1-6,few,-,TGTGCCAGCACTAACTCTCTTTCGGGTAATTCACCCCTCCACTTT,CASTNSLSGNSPLHF
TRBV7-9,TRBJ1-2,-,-,TGTGCCAGCAGCCAAGAAGAGGGGTGGGATGGCTACACCTTC,CASSQEEGWDGYTF
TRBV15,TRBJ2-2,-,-,TGTGCCACCAGCAGAGTGACAGGGAACACCGGGGAGCTGTTTTTT,CATSRVTGNTGELFF
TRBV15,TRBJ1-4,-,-,TGTGCCAGCAGTGACGGGACGATTGCAACTAATGAAAAACTGTTTTTT,CASSDGTIATNEKLFF
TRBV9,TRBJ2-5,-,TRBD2,TGTGCCAGCAGCGTTGCAGCGGGACCACAAGAGACCCAGTACTTC,CASSVAAGPQETQYF
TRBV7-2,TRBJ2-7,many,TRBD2,TGTGCCAGCAGCTTAGACGTGTCGGCGGGGGACGAGCAGTACTTC,CASSLDVSAGDEQYF
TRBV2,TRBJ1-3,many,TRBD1,TGTGCCAGCAGTGCCGGGACAGTAGGAAACACCATATATTTT,CASSAGTVGNTIYF
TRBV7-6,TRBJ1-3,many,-,TGTGCCAGCAGCTTAAATATGGGGAACACCATATATTTT,CASSLNMGNTIYF
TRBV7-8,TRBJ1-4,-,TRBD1,TGTGCCAGCAGCTTAAATCAGGGGGCGGGCGGCCCTCGGGAAAAACTGTTTTTT,CASSLNQGAGGPREKLFF
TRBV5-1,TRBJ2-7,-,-,TGCGCCAGCAGCTTGGGATGGGGGGCTCGTCGCGAGCAGTACTTC,CASSLGWGARREQYF
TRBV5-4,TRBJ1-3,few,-,TGCGCCAGCAGCCAAGATAGGACCAGCTCTGGAAACACCATATATTTT,CASSQDRTSSGNTIYF
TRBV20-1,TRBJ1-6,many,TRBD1,TGCAGTGCTAGGGCGACAGGGCTGATTAATTCACCCCTCCACTTT,CSARATGLINSPLHF
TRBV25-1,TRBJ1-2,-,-,TGTGCCAGCGTTTGGTCGGGGGTTACAGATAACTATGGCTACACCTTC,CASVWSGVTDNYGYTF
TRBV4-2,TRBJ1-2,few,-,TGTGCCAGCAGCCAAGATCAAGCAGCGTATGGCTACACCTTC,CASSQDQAAYGYTF
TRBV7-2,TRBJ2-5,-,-,TGTGCCAGCAGCTTACGGACAGGCGCGGGGACGGGTGAGACCCAGTACTTC,CASSLRTGAGTGETQYF
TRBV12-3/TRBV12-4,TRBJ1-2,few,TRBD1,TGTGCCAGCAGTTCGACTGCCAGGGGGACACATGGCTACACCTTC,CASSSTARGTHGYTF
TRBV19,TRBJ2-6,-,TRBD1,TGTGCCAGTATGGGGGACAGGGGGAAAGAGGCTTTC,CASMGDRGKEAF
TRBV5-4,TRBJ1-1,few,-,TGTGCCAGCAGCCAATTTACACTCATGAACACTGAAGCTTTCTTT,CASSQFTLMNTEAFF
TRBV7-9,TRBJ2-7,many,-,TGTGCCAGCAGCTTAGGAGGGCGGGGACCGTCCTACGAGCAGTACTTC,CASSLGGRGPSYEQYF
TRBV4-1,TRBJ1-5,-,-,TGCGCCAGCAGCCAAGAATGGGGGGATCAGCCCCAGCATTTT,CASSQEWGDQPQHF
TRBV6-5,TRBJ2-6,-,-,TGTGCCAGCAGTTGGGGTAGGGGGGCCAACGTCCTGACTTTC,CASSWGRGANVLTF
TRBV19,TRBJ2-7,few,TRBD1,TGTGCCAGTAGTCCTTCAGGGGGCTTCTCCTACGAGCAGTACTTC,CASSPSGGFSYEQYF
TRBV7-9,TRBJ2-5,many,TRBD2,TGTGCCAGCAGCCCTAGCGGGGGAGAGACCCAGTACTTC,CASSPSGGETQYF
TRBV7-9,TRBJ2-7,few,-,TGTGCCAGCAGCTTAGCGCTAGGGGGACCCCCTCGGGACGAGCAGTACTTC,CASSLALGGPPRDEQYF
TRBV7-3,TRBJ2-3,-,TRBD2,TGTGCCAGCAGCTTTGGGACTAGCGGGGGAGATACGCAGTATTTT,CASSFGTSGGDTQYF